The sample holds many counts of the clone carrying this T cell receptor (beta chain). There are 14 residues in the CDR3. Germline V gene data show CDR1 as MNHEY and CDR2 as SVGAGI. V lost 2 bases to trimming and J lost 4 bases, with 9 bases between them. TCRdb redid the calling of the RT-PCR reads with MiXCR, one entry per CDR3 protein. The data contain about 680,000 distinct CDR3 sequences, approximately 14% of them seen just once; the ten biggest clones take up 3.6%. The chain combines TRBV6-5 with TRBJ1-5; D is perhaps TRBD1 (6 bases). The clonotype originates from a female donor in good health, serving as a healthy control. Sequencing input: memory CD4+ T cells from blood. The CDR3 DNA reads TGTGCCAGCAGTTACCGACAGGCTAATCAGCCCCAGCATTTT. It codes for CASSYRQANQPQHF.